This T cell receptor beta chain was sequenced in a study of T-cell reconstitution after alpha-beta-depleted transplantation in children. Findings and limits, study-wide: Several hundred expanded graft clones reportedly supplied alpha-beta T cells about two months after transplant. In some patients, recipient T cells and intrathymic progenitors surviving conditioning explained high day-60 diversity. It was newly produced T cells that mostly accounted for T-cell counts and diversity one year after transplant.

This CDR3 has 14 residues. V was pared by 4 bases and J by 2 bases, with 11 bases between. CDR1 is ENHRY and CDR2 is SYGVKD in the germline V gene. For TCRbeta, the library was prepared with unique molecular identifiers. TCRdb used MiXCR to reprocess the PCR reads, holding one entry per CDR3 protein. In the table there are some 460,000 distinct CDR3 sequences, roughly 16% of which are singletons. This clonotype was observed a few times. The antigen is undetermined. This material consisted of PBMCs, mostly from graft donor cells, taken 360 days after TCRalphabeta/CD19-depleted stem cell transplant. The chain carries TRBV10-3 and TRBJ1-1; no clear D gene. This receptor was identified in a boy less than two years old who had a stem cell transplant for Wiskott-Aldrich syndrome, so the T cells may come from the graft donor. The CDR3 loop reads CAISAARGNTEAFF. The CDR3 region has the DNA TGTGCCATCAGTGCGGCCAGAGGAAACACTGAAGCTTTCTTT.